This TCR beta chain was identified in a study of blood T cells in healthy people across ages. In the case of this clonotype: No antigen is known for it.

Findings of the study overall: When set beside aged donors, long-lived donors presented more naive CD4+ cells and higher diversity. Percentage of naive T cells showed a strong correlation with TCR beta diversity.

Caucasian, healthy and from Russia, the donors were aged between about 6 and 90. Alongside a J-beta primer mix, a sample-barcoded 5' primer served in a second PCR lasting 7 to 11 cycles. Every cDNA molecule carried a tag from a template-switch adaptor bearing 12 random nucleotides. Each CDR3 protein gets one entry after TCRdb re-called the 5' RACE reads with MiXCR. Seen here are about 1,000,000 distinct CDR3 sequences, 40% to 45% observed once, and the top ten hold over 15%. V shed 3 bases and J shed 3 bases, with 14 bases lying between them. The germline V gene encodes CDR1 DFQATT and CDR2 SNEGSKA (reference sequence). The CDR3 is 14 amino acids.

V usage is TRBV20-1 and J usage is TRBJ1-1; possibly TRBD1 for D (6 bases). The sample taken for sequencing was blood. The receptor comes from a woman aged 60-70 years in good health. CDR3 in DNA: TGCAGTGCTAGGGAACAGGGATCGGACACTGAAGCTTTCTTT. As protein: CSAREQGSDTEAFF.